This T cell receptor (beta chain) was profiled in a study of OX40 agonist ivuxolimab in advanced cancers. On the study more broadly: Averaging approximately 60 years in age, with a range of about 23 to 79, the cohort was 80% to 90% male. The study, taken as a whole, reports: CD8+ T cells averaged more expanded clones than CD4+. Also present in some nonresponders was a low level of normalized T-cell clonal expansion.

A remark on this clone: Its antigen is unknown.

Germline V gene lookup returns CDR1 SEHNR and CDR2 FQNEAQ (reference sequence). CDR3 length: 14 residues. The V gene lost 0 bases and the J gene lost 6 bases, with 9 bases spanning the gap. Assay: immunoSEQ multiplex PCR; the TCRdb copy retains only in-frame clones and omits some. Of roughly 67,000 clones listed, over 75% are singletons. Here the sequenced sample was CD4+ or CD8+ T cells sorted from blood, taken in a trial of the OX40 agonist ivuxolimab. This chain connects TRBV7-9 to TRBJ1-5; D is ambiguous. The origin of this receptor is an adult with an advanced solid tumor such as melanoma, head and neck, liver or kidney cancer. The CDR3 here is CASSLAGSSQPQHF. Written as DNA, the CDR3 is TGTGCCAGCAGCTTAGCAGGGTCGAGTCAGCCCCAGCATTTT.